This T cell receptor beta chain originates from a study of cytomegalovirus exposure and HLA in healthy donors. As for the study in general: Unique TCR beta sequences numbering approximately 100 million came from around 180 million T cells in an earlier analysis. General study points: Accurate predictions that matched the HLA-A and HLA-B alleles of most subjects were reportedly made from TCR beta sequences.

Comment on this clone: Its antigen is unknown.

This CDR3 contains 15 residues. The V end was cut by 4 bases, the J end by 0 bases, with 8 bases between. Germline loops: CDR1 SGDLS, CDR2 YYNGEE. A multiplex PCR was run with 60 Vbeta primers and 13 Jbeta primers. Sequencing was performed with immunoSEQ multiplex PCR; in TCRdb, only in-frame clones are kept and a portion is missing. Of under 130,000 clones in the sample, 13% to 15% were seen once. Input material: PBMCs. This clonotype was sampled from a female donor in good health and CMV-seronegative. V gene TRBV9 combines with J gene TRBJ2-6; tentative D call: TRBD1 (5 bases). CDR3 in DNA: TGTGCCAGCAGCCCCCAGGGCTCTGGGGCCAACGTCCTGACTTTC. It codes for CASSPQGSGANVLTF.